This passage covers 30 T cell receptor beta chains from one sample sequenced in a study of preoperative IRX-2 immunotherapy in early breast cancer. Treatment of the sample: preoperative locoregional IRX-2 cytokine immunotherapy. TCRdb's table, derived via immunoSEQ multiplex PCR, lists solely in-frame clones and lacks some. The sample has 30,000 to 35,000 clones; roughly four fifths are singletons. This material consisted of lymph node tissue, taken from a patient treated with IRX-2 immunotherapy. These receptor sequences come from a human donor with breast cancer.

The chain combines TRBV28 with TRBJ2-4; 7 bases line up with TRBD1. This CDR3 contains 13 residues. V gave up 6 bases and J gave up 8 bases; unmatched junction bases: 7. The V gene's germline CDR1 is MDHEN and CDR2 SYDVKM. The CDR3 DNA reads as TGTGCCAGCAGCGAGACAGGGATCGACATTCAGTACTTC. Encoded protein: CASSETGIDIQYF.

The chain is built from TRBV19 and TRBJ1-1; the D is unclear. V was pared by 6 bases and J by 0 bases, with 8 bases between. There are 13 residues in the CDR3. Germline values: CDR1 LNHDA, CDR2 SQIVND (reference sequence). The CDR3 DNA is TGTGCCAGTAGACAGCTCATGAACACTGAAGCTTTCTTT. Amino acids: CASRQLMNTEAFF.

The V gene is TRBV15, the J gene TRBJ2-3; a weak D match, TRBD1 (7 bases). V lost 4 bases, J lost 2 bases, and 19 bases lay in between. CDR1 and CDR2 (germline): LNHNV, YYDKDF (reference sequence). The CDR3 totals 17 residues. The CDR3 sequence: CATSTLEGALFTDTQYF. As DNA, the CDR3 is TGTGCCACCAGCACCCTGGAGGGGGCCCTTTTCACAGATACGCAGTATTTT.

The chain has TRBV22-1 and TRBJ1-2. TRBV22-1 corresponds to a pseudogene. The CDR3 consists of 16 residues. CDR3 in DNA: TGTGCCACCAGTGATCCTGCCGGGACTTCTAACTATGGCTACACCTTC. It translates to CATSDPAGTSNYGYTF.

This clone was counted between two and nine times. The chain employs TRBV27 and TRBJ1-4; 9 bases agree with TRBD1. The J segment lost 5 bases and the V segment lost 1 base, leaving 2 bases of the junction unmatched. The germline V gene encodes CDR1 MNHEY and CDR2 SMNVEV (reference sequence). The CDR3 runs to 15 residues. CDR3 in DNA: TGTGCCAGCAGTTTATTGGGACAGGGAAATGAAAAACTGTTTTTT. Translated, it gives CASSLLGQGNEKLFF.

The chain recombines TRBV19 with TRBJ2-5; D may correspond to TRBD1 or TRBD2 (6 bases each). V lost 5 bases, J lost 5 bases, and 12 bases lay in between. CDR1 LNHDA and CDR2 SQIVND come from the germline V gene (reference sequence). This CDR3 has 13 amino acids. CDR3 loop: CASSLGGRETQYF. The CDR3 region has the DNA TGTGCCAGTAGTCTGGGGGGCCGTGAGACCCAGTACTTC.

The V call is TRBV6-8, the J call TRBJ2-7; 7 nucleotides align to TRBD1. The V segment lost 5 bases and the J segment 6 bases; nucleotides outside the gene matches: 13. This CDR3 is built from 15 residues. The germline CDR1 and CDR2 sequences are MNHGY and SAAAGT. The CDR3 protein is CASSARPGGIGEQYF. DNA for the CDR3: TGTGCCAGCAGTGCCCGGCCAGGGGGTATAGGCGAGCAGTACTTC.

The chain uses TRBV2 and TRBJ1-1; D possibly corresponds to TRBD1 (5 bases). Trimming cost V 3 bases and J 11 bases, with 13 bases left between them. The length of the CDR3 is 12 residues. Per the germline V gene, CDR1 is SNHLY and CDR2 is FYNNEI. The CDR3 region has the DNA TGTGCCAGCAGTGATAGGGGTGGGGAGGCTTTCTTT. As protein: CASSDRGGEAFF. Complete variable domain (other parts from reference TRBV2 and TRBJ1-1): EPEVTQTPSHQVTQMGQEVILRCVPISNHLYFYWYRQILGQKVEFLVSFYNNEISEKSEIFDDQFSVERPDGSNFTLKIRSTKLEDSAMYFCASSDRGGEAFFGQGTRLTVV.

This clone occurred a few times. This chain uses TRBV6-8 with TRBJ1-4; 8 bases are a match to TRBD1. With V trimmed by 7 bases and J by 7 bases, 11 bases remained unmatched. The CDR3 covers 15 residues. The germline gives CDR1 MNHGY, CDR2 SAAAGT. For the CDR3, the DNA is TGTGCCAGCAAGAGAACAGGGGGAAGGGGTGAAAAACTGTTTTTT. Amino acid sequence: CASKRTGGRGEKLFF.

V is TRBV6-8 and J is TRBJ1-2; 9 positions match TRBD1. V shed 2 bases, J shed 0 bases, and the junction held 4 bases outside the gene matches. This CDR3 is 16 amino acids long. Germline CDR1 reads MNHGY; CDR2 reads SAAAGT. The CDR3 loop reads CASSYGGQGPNYGYTF. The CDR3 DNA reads TGTGCCAGCAGTTACGGGGGACAGGGACCTAACTATGGCTACACCTTC.

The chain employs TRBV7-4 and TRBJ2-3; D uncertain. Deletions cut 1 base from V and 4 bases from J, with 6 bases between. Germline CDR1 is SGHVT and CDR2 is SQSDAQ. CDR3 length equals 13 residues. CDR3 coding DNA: TGTGCCAGCAGCTTAGTAGGGTCAGATACGCAGTATTTT. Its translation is CASSLVGSDTQYF.

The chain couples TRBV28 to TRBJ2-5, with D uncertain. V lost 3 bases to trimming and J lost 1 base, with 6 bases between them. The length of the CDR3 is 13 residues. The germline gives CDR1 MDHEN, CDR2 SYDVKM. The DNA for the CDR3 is TGTGCCAGCAGTTTCAATATCCAAGAGACCCAGTACTTC. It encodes CASSFNIQETQYF. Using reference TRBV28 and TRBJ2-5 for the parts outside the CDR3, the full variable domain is DVKVTQSSRYLVKRTGEKVFLECVQDMDHENMFWYRQDPGLGLRLIYFSYDVKMKEKGDIPEGYSVSREKKERFSLILESASTNQTSMYLCASSFNIQETQYFGPGTRLLVL.

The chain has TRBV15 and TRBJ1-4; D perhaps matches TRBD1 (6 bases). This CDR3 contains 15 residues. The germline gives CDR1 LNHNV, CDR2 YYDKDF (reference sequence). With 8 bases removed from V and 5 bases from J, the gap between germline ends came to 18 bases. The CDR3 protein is CATSGGPVINEKLFF. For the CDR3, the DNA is TGTGCCACCTCCGGGGGGCCCGTAATCAATGAAAAACTGTTTTTT.

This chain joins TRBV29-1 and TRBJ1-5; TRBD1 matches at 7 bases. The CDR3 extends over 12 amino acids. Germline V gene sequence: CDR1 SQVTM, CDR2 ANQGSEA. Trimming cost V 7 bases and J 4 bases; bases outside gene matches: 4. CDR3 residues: CSAGQENQPQHF. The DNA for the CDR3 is TGCAGCGCCGGACAGGAGAATCAGCCCCAGCATTTT.

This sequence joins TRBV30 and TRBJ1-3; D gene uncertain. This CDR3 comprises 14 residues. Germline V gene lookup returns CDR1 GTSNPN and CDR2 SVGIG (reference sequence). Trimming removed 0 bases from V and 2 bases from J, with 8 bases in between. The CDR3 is CAWSVPGAGNTIYF. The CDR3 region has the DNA TGTGCCTGGAGTGTACCCGGGGCTGGAAACACCATATATTTT.

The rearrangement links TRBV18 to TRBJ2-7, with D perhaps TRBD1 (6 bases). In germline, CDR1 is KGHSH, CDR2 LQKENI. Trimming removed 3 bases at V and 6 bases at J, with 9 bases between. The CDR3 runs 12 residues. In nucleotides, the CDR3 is TGTGCCAGCTCACCCAACAGGGTCGAGCAGTACTTC. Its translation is CASSPNRVEQYF. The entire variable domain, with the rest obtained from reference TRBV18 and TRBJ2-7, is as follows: NAGVMQNPRHLVRRRGQEARLRCSPMKGHSHVYWYRQLPEEGLKFMVYLQKENIIDESGMPKERFSAEFPKEGPSILRIQQVVRGDSAAYFCASSPNRVEQYFGPGTRLTVT.

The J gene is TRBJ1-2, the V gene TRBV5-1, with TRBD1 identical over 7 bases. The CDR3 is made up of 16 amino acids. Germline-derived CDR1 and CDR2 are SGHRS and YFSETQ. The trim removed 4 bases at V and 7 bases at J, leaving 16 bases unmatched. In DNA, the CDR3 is TGCGCCAGCAGCCCAGGACAGGCCCACGAAGGGGGTGGCTACACCTTC. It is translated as CASSPGQAHEGGGYTF.

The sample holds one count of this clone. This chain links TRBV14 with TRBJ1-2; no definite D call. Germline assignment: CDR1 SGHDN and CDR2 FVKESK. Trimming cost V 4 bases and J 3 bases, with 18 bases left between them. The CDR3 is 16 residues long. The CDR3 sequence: CASSPPGHLRDYGYTF. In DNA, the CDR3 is TGTGCCAGCAGCCCCCCGGGCCATTTGAGGGACTATGGCTACACCTTC.

CDR3 amino acids: CAWSPLYGAGFGYTF. The CDR3 nucleotides read TGTGCCTGGAGTCCCTTGTACGGAGCGGGCTTTGGCTACACCTTC. The V and J genes are TRBV30 and TRBJ1-2; D is uncertain. Between the trimmed V and J ends, which lost 2 bases and 7 bases, there was a span of 20 bases. This CDR3 comprises 15 residues. Per germline, CDR1 GTSNPN and CDR2 SVGIG (reference sequence).

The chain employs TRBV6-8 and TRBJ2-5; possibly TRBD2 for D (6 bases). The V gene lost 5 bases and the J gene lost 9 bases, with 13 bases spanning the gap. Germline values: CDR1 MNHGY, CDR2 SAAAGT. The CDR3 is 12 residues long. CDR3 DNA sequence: TGTGCCAGCAGTCAGGGTGGGAGGTCCCAGTACTTC. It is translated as CASSQGGRSQYF.

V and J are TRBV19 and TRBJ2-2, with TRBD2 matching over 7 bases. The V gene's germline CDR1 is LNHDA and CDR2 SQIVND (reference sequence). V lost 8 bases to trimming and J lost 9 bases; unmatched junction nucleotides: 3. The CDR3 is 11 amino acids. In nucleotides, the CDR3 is TGTGCCAGTGGGGGGGGTTGGGAGCTGTTTTTT. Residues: CASGGGWELFF.

CDR3 DNA sequence: TGTGCCAGCTCACCGCGACGGACAGGGGAAAACAATCAGCCCCAGCATTTT. It translates to CASSPRRTGENNQPQHF. The chain recombines TRBV18 with TRBJ1-5; 9 bases are shared with TRBD1. CDR3 length equals 17 residues. From germline, CDR1 is KGHSH and CDR2 LQKENI. V was pared by 3 bases and J by 3 bases, with 9 bases of the junction left unmatched.

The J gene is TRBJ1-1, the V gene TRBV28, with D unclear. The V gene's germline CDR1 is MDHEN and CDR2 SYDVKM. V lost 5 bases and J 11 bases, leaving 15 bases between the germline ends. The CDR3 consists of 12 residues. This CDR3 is CASSIGRFAAFF. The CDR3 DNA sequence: TGTGCCAGCAGTATCGGACGTTTTGCGGCTTTCTTT.

CDR3 DNA sequence: TGCGCCAGCAGCCTACAGGGAGGTAGCGAAAAACTGTTTTTT. Protein sequence: CASSLQGGSEKLFF. V gene TRBV5-1 combines with J gene TRBJ1-4, with D possibly matching TRBD1 (6 bases). Germline-derived CDR1 and CDR2 are SGHRS and YFSETQ. This CDR3 comprises 14 residues. The V and J ends lost 4 bases and 8 bases respectively, with 15 bases between them.

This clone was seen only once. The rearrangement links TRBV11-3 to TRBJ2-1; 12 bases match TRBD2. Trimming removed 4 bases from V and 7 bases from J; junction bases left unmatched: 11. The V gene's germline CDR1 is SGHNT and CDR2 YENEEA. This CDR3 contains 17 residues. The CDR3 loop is CASSSGLAGGLANEQFF. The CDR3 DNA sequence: TGTGCCAGCAGCTCGGGGCTAGCGGGGGGGCTGGCGAATGAGCAGTTCTTC. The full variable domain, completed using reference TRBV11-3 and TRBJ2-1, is EAGVVQSPRYKIIEKKQPVAFWCNPISGHNTLYWYLQNLGQGPELLIRYENEEAVDDSQLPKDRFSAERLKGVDSTLKIQPAELGDSAVYLCASSSGLAGGLANEQFFGPGTRLTVL.

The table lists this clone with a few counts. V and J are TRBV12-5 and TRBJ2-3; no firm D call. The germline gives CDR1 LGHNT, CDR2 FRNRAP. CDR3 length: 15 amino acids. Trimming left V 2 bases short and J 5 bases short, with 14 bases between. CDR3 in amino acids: CASGLPHVDLDTQYF. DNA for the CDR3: TGTGCTAGTGGTTTGCCCCACGTTGACCTAGATACGCAGTATTTT.

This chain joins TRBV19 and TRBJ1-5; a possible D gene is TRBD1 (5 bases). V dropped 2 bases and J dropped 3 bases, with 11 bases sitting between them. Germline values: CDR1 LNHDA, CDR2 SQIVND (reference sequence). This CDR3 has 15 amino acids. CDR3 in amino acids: CASSIWGVDNQPQHF. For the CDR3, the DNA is TGTGCCAGTAGTATATGGGGCGTTGACAATCAGCCCCAGCATTTT.

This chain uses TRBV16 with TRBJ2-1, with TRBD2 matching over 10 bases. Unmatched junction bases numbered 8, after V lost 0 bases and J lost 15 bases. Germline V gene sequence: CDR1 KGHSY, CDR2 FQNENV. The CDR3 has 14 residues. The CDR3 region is CASSQSGASGRWFF. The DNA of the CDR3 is TGTGCCAGCAGCCAATCAGGGGCTAGCGGGAGATGGTTCTTC. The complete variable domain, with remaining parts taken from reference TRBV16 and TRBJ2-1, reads GEEVAQTPKHLVRGEGQKAKLYCAPIKGHSYVFWYQQVLKNEFKFLISFQNENVFDETGMPKERFSAKCLPNSPCSLEIQATKLEDSAVYFCASSQSGASGRWFFGPGTRLTVL.

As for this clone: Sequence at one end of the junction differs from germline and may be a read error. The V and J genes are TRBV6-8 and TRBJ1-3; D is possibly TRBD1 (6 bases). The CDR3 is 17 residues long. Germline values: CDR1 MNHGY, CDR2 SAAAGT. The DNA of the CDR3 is TGTGCCATCAGTGACTATCCGGGACAAGGAACTGGAAACACCATATATTTT. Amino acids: CAISDYPGQGTGNTIYF.

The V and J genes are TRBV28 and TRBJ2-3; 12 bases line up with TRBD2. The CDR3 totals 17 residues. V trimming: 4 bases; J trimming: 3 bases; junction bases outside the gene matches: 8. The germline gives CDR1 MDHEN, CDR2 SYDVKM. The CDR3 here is CASSSPRLAGDTDTQYF. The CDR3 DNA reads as TGTGCCAGCAGTTCACCGAGACTAGCGGGGGATACAGATACGCAGTATTTT.